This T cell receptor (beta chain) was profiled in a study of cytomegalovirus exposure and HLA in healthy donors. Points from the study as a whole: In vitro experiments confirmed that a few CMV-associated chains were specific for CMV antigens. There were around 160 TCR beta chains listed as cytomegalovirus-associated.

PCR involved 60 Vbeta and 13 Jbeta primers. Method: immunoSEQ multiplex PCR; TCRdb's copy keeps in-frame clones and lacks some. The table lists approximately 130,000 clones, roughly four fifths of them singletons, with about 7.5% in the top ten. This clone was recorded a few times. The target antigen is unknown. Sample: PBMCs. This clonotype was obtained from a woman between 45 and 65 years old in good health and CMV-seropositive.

CDR3 loop: CASSGQGGGTGELFF. Here the CDR3 DNA reads TGTGCCAGCAGTGGACAGGGGGGAGGTACCGGGGAGCTGTTTTTT. The V and J genes are TRBV2 and TRBJ2-2; 9 nucleotides agree with TRBD1. Germline V CDR1 and CDR2: SNHLY, FYNNEI. Trimming cost V 4 bases and J 5 bases; bases outside gene matches: 5. The CDR3 totals 15 residues.